This is a list of T cell receptor beta chains from one sample in a study of blood T cell repertoires in COVID-19. The table came from immunoSEQ multiplex PCR; TCRdb's copy has only in-frame clones and leaves some out. The table includes about 380,000 clones, around 89% detected once. Sequencing was performed on peripheral blood. These receptors originate from a man aged 35 to 55 with acute or convalescent COVID-19. CDR3s include the opening cysteine and the closing phenylalanine or tryptophan. Each record gives: J gene, D gene, clone size, V gene, CDR3 protein, CDR3 DNA. D genes are given only for firm matches. Size is omitted from some rows. Given values are once, few, many or a class for expanded clones.

TRBJ1-5 | TRBD1 | - | TRBV28 | CASSLGAGGFNQPQHF | TGTGCCAGCAGTTTAGGGGCAGGGGGCTTCAATCAGCCCCAGCATTTT
TRBJ2-1 | TRBD2 | - | TRBV4-1 | CASSQGWEGRNEQFF | TGCGCCAGCAGCCAAGGTTGGGAGGGCCGAAATGAGCAGTTCTTC
TRBJ2-5 | - | - | TRBV11-3 | CASSLSPGQPETQYF | TGTGCCAGCAGCTTATCCCCTGGACAGCCAGAGACCCAGTACTTC
TRBJ2-1 | - | - | TRBV14 | CASSHRVDNEQFF | TGTGCCAGCAGCCACAGGGTAGACAATGAGCAGTTCTTC
TRBJ1-1 | TRBD1 | - | TRBV6-5 | CASSEDRENTEAFF | TGTGCCAGCAGCGAGGACAGGGAGAACACTGAAGCTTTCTTT
TRBJ2-7 | - | - | TRBV5-6 | CASSLQGSEQYF | TGTGCCAGCAGCTTGCAGGGGAGCGAGCAGTACTTC
TRBJ2-7 | - | - | TRBV30 | CAWSVAPYEQYF | TGTGCCTGGAGTGTGGCCCCCTACGAGCAGTACTTC
TRBJ1-1 | - | - | TRBV7-8 | CASNPRGGVRNTEAFF | TGTGCCAGCAACCCCCGGGGGGGGGTACGGAACACTGAAGCTTTCTTT
TRBJ1-1 | TRBD1 | - | TRBV6-5 | CASSLRRTGFTEAFF | TGTGCCAGTTCTCTACGAAGGACAGGGTTCACTGAAGCTTTCTTT
TRBJ1-1 | - | - | TRBV18 | CASSPPGQLTEAFF | TGTGCCAGCTCACCACCCGGACAGCTCACTGAAGCTTTCTTT
TRBJ1-2 | - | - | TRBV30 | CAWSSGTNYGYTF | TGTGCCTGGAGTTCAGGAACTAACTATGGCTACACCTTC
TRBJ2-1 | - | - | TRBV2 | CASRRVGYNEQFF | TGTGCCAGCAGGAGGGTCGGCTACAATGAGCAGTTCTTC
TRBJ2-3 | - | - | TRBV7-2 | CASSPRTYTDTQYF | TGTGCCAGCAGCCCGAGGACTTACACAGATACGCAGTATTTT
TRBJ2-2 | TRBD2 | - | TRBV4-1 | CASSPQLAGTGELFF | TGCGCCAGCAGCCCCCAGCTAGCGGGGACCGGGGAGCTGTTTTTT
TRBJ2-7 | - | - | TRBV2 | CASSDPAGRYEQYF | TGTGCCAGCAGTGATCCCGCAGGGAGGTACGAGCAGTACTTC
TRBJ2-7 | - | - | TRBV5-4 | CASSSDSSYEQYF | TGTGCCAGCAGCTCTGACAGTTCCTACGAGCAGTACTTC
TRBJ1-1 | - | once | TRBV6-1 | CASSEERELNTEAFF | TGTGCCAGCAGTGAAGAGCGGGAATTGAACACTGAAGCTTTCTTT
TRBJ1-1 | - | many | TRBV18 | CASSRQENTEAFF | TGTGCCAGCTCCAGGCAGGAGAACACTGAAGCTTTCTTT
TRBJ1-4 | - | - | TRBV7-8 | CASSRRRATNEKLFF | TGTGCCAGCAGCCGACGGCGGGCAACTAATGAAAAACTGTTTTTT
TRBJ1-6 | - | - | TRBV3-1/TRBV3-2 | CASSHRSGGPGRFPLHF | TGTGCCAGCAGCCACCGCTCCGGGGGGCCTGGGCGGTTCCCCCTCCACTTT
TRBJ2-1 | - | - | TRBV27 | CASSLVGDSYNEQFF | TGTGCCAGCAGTTTAGTGGGAGACTCCTACAATGAGCAGTTCTTC